This T cell receptor (beta chain) was found in a study of cytomegalovirus exposure and HLA in healthy donors. In the study overall: Approximately 85 million unique TCRs from HLA-typed donors were held in an early data release.

Each donor was healthy, and each was a bone marrow donor. Trimming left V 5 bases short and J 6 bases short, with 13 bases between. The CDR3 covers 14 residues. The V gene's germline CDR1 is MNHEY and CDR2 SMNVEV (reference sequence). To note about this clone: The antigen is not known.

The study's findings and limits: Through in vitro validation, a few CMV-associated chains were shown to be specific for CMV antigens. Accurate prediction of HLA-A and HLA-B alleles (for most subjects) was reportedly achieved from TCR beta sequences.

The study ran its PCR with 60 Vbeta and 13 Jbeta primers. Profiled with immunoSEQ multiplex PCR; TCRdb holds only in-frame clones, not every one. The sample records 100,000 to 150,000 clones, roughly 85% being singletons. Specimen: PBMCs. The chain couples TRBV27 to TRBJ2-2; D is ambiguous. This clonotype was sampled from a woman in her thirties or forties in good health and CMV-seropositive. CDR3 residues: CASSIQLGSGELFF. Written as DNA, the CDR3 is TGTGCCAGCAGTATCCAGCTGGGCTCCGGGGAGCTGTTTTTT.